Below are 3 T cell receptor beta chains sequenced from a single sample in a study of cytomegalovirus exposure and HLA in healthy donors. The study ran its PCR with 60 Vbeta and 13 Jbeta primers. The repertoire was sequenced with immunoSEQ multiplex PCR; TCRdb's copy has only in-frame clones and lacks some. Counted here are roughly 120,000 clones, roughly 70% occurring once; the ten biggest clones make up around 0.79%. The sequenced sample consisted of PBMCs. These receptors originate from a woman in her twenties or thirties in good health and CMV-seronegative.

The V and J genes are TRBV30 and TRBJ2-5; 10 bases align to TRBD2. Trimming cost V 4 bases and J 5 bases; bases outside gene matches: 4. CDR3 size: 13 residues. CDR1 is GTSNPN, CDR2 SVGIG, per germline (reference sequence). Here the CDR3 reads CAWKTSGIETQYF. The CDR3 nucleotides read TGTGCCTGGAAAACTAGCGGGATTGAGACCCAGTACTTC. The full variable domain, its missing parts supplied by reference TRBV30 and TRBJ2-5, is SQTIHQWPATLVQPVGSPLSLECTVEGTSNPNLYWYRQAAGRGLQLLFYSVGIGQISSEVPQNLSASRPQDRQFILSSKKLLLSDSGFYLCAWKTSGIETQYFGPGTRLLVL.

This sequence joins TRBV18 and TRBJ1-1; perhaps TRBD1 as D (6 bases). Trimming shortened V by 5 bases and J by 0 bases, and 7 bases separated the two germline ends. The CDR3 consists of 13 residues. The germline gives CDR1 KGHSH, CDR2 LQKENI. CDR3 in DNA: TGTGCCAGCTCAGGGGGCCTGAACACTGAAGCTTTCTTT. Residues: CASSGGLNTEAFF. Filled out from reference TRBV18 and TRBJ1-1, the complete variable domain reads NAGVMQNPRHLVRRRGQEARLRCSPMKGHSHVYWYRQLPEEGLKFMVYLQKENIIDESGMPKERFSAEFPKEGPSILRIQQVVRGDSAAYFCASSGGLNTEAFFGQGTRLTVV.

This clone has only a few counts. The rearrangement joins TRBV5-1 to TRBJ2-1; 13 bases are a match to TRBD2. Germline CDR1 SGHRS, CDR2 YFSETQ. The J segment lost 3 bases and the V segment lost 2 bases, leaving 8 bases of the junction unmatched. This CDR3 region has 18 residues. The CDR3 spells CASSFLGLAGVLYNEQFF. The CDR3, as DNA: TGCGCCAGCAGCTTCCTAGGACTAGCGGGAGTGCTCTACAATGAGCAGTTCTTC.